Listed below are T cell receptor beta chains from one sample, sequenced in a study of cytomegalovirus exposure and HLA in healthy donors. Assay: immunoSEQ multiplex PCR; the TCRdb copy retains only in-frame clones and omits some. The sample has some 98,000 clones, around 90% seen once. Sequenced input: PBMCs. These receptor sequences come from a woman aged 25 to 39 in good health and CMV-seronegative. Both conserved end residues are part of each CDR3. A D gene is named only where the DNA matches it firmly. Clone size is shown for a subset of rows, as once, few, many or a class of expanded clone.

d_call,clone_size,v_call,j_call,cdr3_aa,cdr3_nt
TRBD2,-,TRBV7-9,TRBJ2-5,CASSLDLAGGPYF,TGTGCCAGCAGCTTAGATCTAGCGGGGGGCCCGTACTTC
-,-,TRBV9,TRBJ2-7,CASSLPGSPLNF,TGTGCCAGCAGCCTACCCGGGAGCCCACTGAACTTC
TRBD2,-,TRBV29-1,TRBJ2-2,CSALAGGRTGELFF,TGCAGCGCCCTTGCCGGGGGGAGAACCGGGGAGCTGTTTTTT
-,-,TRBV27,TRBJ1-2,CASSHHPTGLYGYTF,TGTGCCAGCAGTCATCACCCGACAGGCCTCTATGGCTACACCTTC
TRBD2,-,TRBV13,TRBJ2-1,CASSFPREGVREQFF,TGTGCCAGCAGCTTCCCGCGGGAGGGTGTACGGGAGCAGTTCTTC
TRBD2,-,TRBV6-4,TRBJ2-3,CASSDLGTSGSSTQYF,TGTGCCAGCAGTGATCTGGGGACTAGCGGGAGTAGTACGCAGTATTTT
TRBD2,-,TRBV7-2,TRBJ2-3,CASSLVGGRRDTQYF,TGTGCCAGCAGCCTAGTGGGAGGGCGAAGGGATACGCAGTATTTT
TRBD2,-,TRBV7-9,TRBJ2-3,CASISTLAGATDTQYF,TGTGCCAGCATCTCGACCTTAGCGGGGGCGACGGATACGCAGTATTTT
-,-,TRBV6-5,TRBJ2-7,CASSWQGGHEQYF,TGTGCCAGCAGTTGGCAGGGTGGGCACGAGCAGTACTTC
-,-,TRBV5-1,TRBJ2-5,CASSIQQETQYF,TGCGCCAGCAGCATCCAACAAGAGACCCAGTACTTC
TRBD2,-,TRBV15,TRBJ2-1,CATSRLLAGGPDEQFF,TGTGCCACCAGCAGACTACTAGCGGGAGGGCCCGATGAGCAGTTCTTC
-,-,TRBV5-1,TRBJ2-5,CATARFYQETQYF,TGCGCCACCGCCAGATTCTACCAAGAGACCCAGTACTTC
-,-,TRBV5-1,TRBJ2-1,CASSIIAESSYNEQFF,TGCGCCAGCAGCATAATAGCGGAAAGCTCCTACAATGAGCAGTTCTTC
-,-,TRBV6-5,TRBJ2-1,CASSALNSYNEQFF,TGTGCCAGCAGCGCGTTAAACTCCTACAATGAGCAGTTCTTC
-,-,TRBV4-1,TRBJ1-4,CASSQAGTTNEKLFF,TGCGCCAGCAGCCAAGCAGGGACAACTAATGAAAAACTGTTTTTT
-,-,TRBV27,TRBJ2-5,CASRTGNQETQYF,TGTGCCAGCAGGACAGGAAACCAAGAGACCCAGTACTTC
-,-,TRBV28,TRBJ2-7,CASSLIRGYNEQYF,TGTGCCAGCAGTTTAATTAGGGGATACAACGAGCAGTACTTC
-,-,TRBV18,TRBJ1-5,CASSPGGQTNQPQHF,TGTGCCAGCTCACCTGGGGGACAAACTAATCAGCCCCAGCATTTT
TRBD2,once,TRBV7-2,TRBJ2-3,CASSPRTSGSRDTQYF,TGTGCCAGCAGCCCAAGGACTAGCGGGAGCAGGGATACGCAGTATTTT
TRBD2,-,TRBV5-1,TRBJ2-7,CASSLIASGNEQYF,TGCGCCAGCAGCTTGATCGCTAGCGGCAACGAGCAGTACTTC
TRBD2,-,TRBV5-6,TRBJ2-2,CASSSAGTSRSGELFF,TGTGCCAGCAGCTCCGCCGGGACTAGTCGTTCCGGGGAGCTGTTTTTT
-,-,TRBV27,TRBJ2-7,CASSLSGRSEQYF,TGTGCCAGCAGTTTATCGGGGAGATCCGAGCAGTACTTC
-,-,TRBV6-1,TRBJ1-1,CANNRAGDTEAFF,TGTGCCAACAACAGGGCCGGGGACACTGAAGCTTTCTTT
TRBD1,-,TRBV10-2,TRBJ2-1,CASQTGGYNNEQFF,TGCGCCAGCCAGACAGGGGGCTACAACAATGAGCAGTTCTTC
-,-,TRBV10-1,TRBJ1-2,CASSERQDGGYTF,TGCGCCAGCAGTGAGAGACAGGACGGTGGCTACACCTTC
-,-,TRBV15,TRBJ1-5,CATSQGNQPQHF,TGTGCCACCAGCCAGGGGAATCAGCCCCAGCATTTT
-,-,TRBV11-3,TRBJ2-1,CASSLGPSSGEQFF,TGTGCCAGCAGCTTAGGGCCTAGCTCCGGTGAGCAGTTCTTC
-,-,TRBV11-1,TRBJ2-2,CASSLQQGSLLTGELFF,TGTGCCAGCAGCTTACAACAGGGCTCGCTACTAACCGGGGAGCTGTTTTTT
-,-,TRBV7-8,TRBJ2-4,CASSHDRPGVAKNIQYF,TGTGCCAGCAGCCACGACAGACCCGGCGTGGCCAAAAACATTCAGTACTTC
-,-,TRBV6-5,TRBJ1-2,CASVPSSGGYTF,TGTGCCAGCGTCCCATCTTCGGGTGGCTACACCTTC
TRBD2,-,TRBV2,TRBJ2-7,CASKSGGPYEQYF,TGTGCCAGTAAAAGCGGGGGGCCCTACGAGCAGTACTTC
-,few,TRBV4-2,TRBJ2-4,CASSQDLLNDIQYF,TGTGCCAGCAGCCAAGATCTACTAAACGACATTCAGTACTTC
TRBD2,-,TRBV5-4,TRBJ2-4,CASSLGGDGGIQYF,TGTGCCAGCAGCTTGGGAGGTGACGGGGGGATTCAGTACTTC
-,-,TRBV18,TRBJ1-3,CASSTGNSGNTIYF,TGTGCCAGCTCCACCGGGAACTCTGGAAACACCATATATTTT
-,once,TRBV29-1,TRBJ2-3,CSSRSSEDTQYF,TGCAGCTCCCGGTCGTCGGAGGATACGCAGTATTTT
-,once,TRBV25-1,TRBJ1-6,CASSARDIYNSPLHF,TGTGCCAGCAGTGCCCGGGACATTTATAATTCACCCCTCCACTTT
-,-,TRBV29-1,TRBJ2-7,CSAISRGLSYEQYF,TGCAGCGCTATTTCCAGGGGCCTCTCCTACGAGCAGTACTTC
-,-,TRBV7-6,TRBJ2-7,CASSLETGSSYEQYF,TGTGCCAGCAGCTTAGAGACGGGGAGCTCCTACGAGCAGTACTTC
TRBD1,few,TRBV29-1,TRBJ1-1,CSALTGRTEAFF,TGCAGCGCACTGACAGGGAGGACTGAAGCTTTCTTT
-,-,TRBV5-1,TRBJ1-6,CASSLVDAGGGNSPLHF,TGCGCCAGCAGCTTGGTTGACGCTGGCGGGGGTAATTCACCCCTCCACTTT
TRBD1,-,TRBV5-6,TRBJ1-5,CASSLARDRRISNQPQHF,TGTGCCAGCAGCTTGGCGAGGGACAGAAGAATTAGCAATCAGCCCCAGCATTTT
-,-,TRBV5-1,TRBJ2-7,CASSFSTGLSYEQYF,TGCGCCAGCAGCTTCTCGACAGGCCTATCCTACGAGCAGTACTTC
TRBD1,-,TRBV5-1,TRBJ1-1,CASSSFSGGESQAFF,TGCGCCAGCAGCTCCTTTTCAGGGGGCGAATCCCAAGCTTTCTTT
TRBD1,-,TRBV4-3,TRBJ1-2,CASSQDGTGDGYTF,TGCGCCAGCAGCCAAGATGGGACAGGGGATGGCTACACCTTC
TRBD1,-,TRBV28,TRBJ1-2,CASQGDSYGYTF,TGTGCCAGTCAGGGGGATTCCTATGGCTACACCTTC
TRBD2,once,TRBV27,TRBJ2-7,CASKRASGTYEQYF,TGTGCCAGCAAAAGGGCTAGCGGCACCTACGAGCAGTACTTC
-,-,TRBV5-4,TRBJ2-5,CASSLRLGETQYF,TGTGCCAGCAGCTTGCGACTGGGAGAGACCCAGTACTTC
-,-,TRBV28,TRBJ1-1,CASSLGGGWGRRNTEAFF,TGTGCCAGCAGTTTAGGGGGGGGATGGGGACGGAGGAACACTGAAGCTTTCTTT
TRBD1,-,TRBV4-1,TRBJ1-5,CASSQDVVGGDIRNQPQHF,TGCGCCAGCAGCCAAGATGTTGTAGGGGGCGATATCCGCAATCAGCCCCAGCATTTT
-,-,TRBV28,TRBJ2-5,CASSLDNPETQYF,TGTGCCAGCAGCTTGGACAATCCAGAGACCCAGTACTTC